This T cell receptor beta chain was sequenced during a study of identical twins. A template switching step contributed a universal primer site, while unique molecular identifiers were present in the cDNA. MiXCR, run by TCRdb on the 5' RACE reads, gives a single entry per CDR3 protein. The sample records 310,000 or so distinct CDR3 sequences, about 8.3% being singletons. The trim removed 5 bases at V and 5 bases at J, leaving 14 bases unmatched. Germline CDR1 LNHNV, CDR2 YYDKDF (reference sequence). This CDR3 region has 16 residues. General study findings and limits: Memory repertoires showed no such pattern, whereas abundant cord blood beta clonotypes carried fewer insertions. Models underpredicted monozygotic twin sharing of out-of-frame TCR alpha.

This clonotype was observed at least ten times. The target antigen is unknown. The same sample was also used in a study of yellow fever vaccine responses in identical twins. That work states: Reportedly, twins' vaccine T cell responses looked partly convergent and partly personalized.

This TCR was recovered from a woman aged 18-35 years in good health. The sequenced material came from memory (CD45RO+) T cells sorted from blood. V gene TRBV15 combines with J gene TRBJ2-5; 7 bases agree with TRBD2. CDR3 in amino acids: CATSPPGKWGGETQYF. In DNA, the CDR3 is TGTGCCACCAGCCCCCCCGGGAAGTGGGGGGGGGAGACCCAGTACTTC.